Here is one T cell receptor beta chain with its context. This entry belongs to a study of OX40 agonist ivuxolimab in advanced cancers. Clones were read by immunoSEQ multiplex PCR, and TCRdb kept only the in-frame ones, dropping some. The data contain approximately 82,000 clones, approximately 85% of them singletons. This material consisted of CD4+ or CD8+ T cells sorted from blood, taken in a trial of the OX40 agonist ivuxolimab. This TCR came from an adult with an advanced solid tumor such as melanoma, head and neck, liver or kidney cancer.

In DNA form, the CDR3 reads TGTGCCAGCAGCCCCGGGACAGGGCCTCCAGATACGCAGTATTTT. This sequence encodes CASSPGTGPPDTQYF. The V gene is TRBV5-5, the J gene TRBJ2-3; 9 bases are shared with TRBD1. Germline CDR1 reads SGHKS; CDR2 reads YYEKEE (reference sequence). CDR3 length equals 15 residues. Unmatched junction bases numbered 7, after V lost 4 bases and J lost 4 bases.